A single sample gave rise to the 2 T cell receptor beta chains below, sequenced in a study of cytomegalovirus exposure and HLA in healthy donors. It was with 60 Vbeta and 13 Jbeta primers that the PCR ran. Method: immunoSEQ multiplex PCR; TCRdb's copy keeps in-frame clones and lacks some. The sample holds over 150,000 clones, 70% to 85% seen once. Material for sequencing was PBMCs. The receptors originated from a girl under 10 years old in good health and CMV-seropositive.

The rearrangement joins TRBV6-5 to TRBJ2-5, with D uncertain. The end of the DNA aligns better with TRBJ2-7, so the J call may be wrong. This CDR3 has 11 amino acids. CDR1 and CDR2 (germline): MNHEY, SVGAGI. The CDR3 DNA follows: TGTGCCAGCAGTGGCTACTACGAGCAGTACTTC. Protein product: CASSGYYEQYF.

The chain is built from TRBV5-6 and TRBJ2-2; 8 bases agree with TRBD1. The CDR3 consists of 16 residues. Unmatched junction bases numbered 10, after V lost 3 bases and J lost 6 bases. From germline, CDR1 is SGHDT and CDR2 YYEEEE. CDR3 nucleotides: TGTGCCAGCAGCTACGACAGGGGCGAGGTGGCCGGGGAGCTGTTTTTT. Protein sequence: CASSYDRGEVAGELFF. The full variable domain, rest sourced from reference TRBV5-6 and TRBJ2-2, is DAGVTQSPTHLIKTRGQQVTLRCSPKSGHDTVSWYQQALGQGPQFIFQYYEEEERQRGNFPDRFSGHQFPNYSSELNVNALLLGDSALYLCASSYDRGEVAGELFFGEGSRLTVL.